The entry that follows covers one TCR beta chain sequence. Its target is unknown. The V gene end was trimmed by 3 bases and the J gene end by 2 bases; junction bases not matched to a gene: 9. The germline gives CDR1 GTSNPN, CDR2 SVGIG (reference sequence). The CDR3 is 17 amino acids. Here immunoSEQ multiplex PCR was the method, and the copy in TCRdb shows in-frame clones only, minus some. The repertoire consists of tens of thousands of clones, with 70% to 80% occurring once and the leading ten covering 8.5% to 9%. This entry belongs to a study of radiotherapy plus CTLA-4 blockade in lung cancer. Overall study: Objective responses were seen in 15% to 20% of patients, disease control in over 25%. Study outcomes and limitations: Researchers report tumor-derived TCR clones expanding in blood after radiotherapy plus ipilimumab. Early clone dynamics of blood T cells, plus interferon-beta, reportedly predicted response best.

With ipilimumab providing CTLA-4 blockade, focal radiation was administered to patients who had chemo-refractory metastatic non-small-cell lung cancer. Here the sequenced sample was peripheral blood, taken from a patient treated with radiotherapy plus ipilimumab. The sequence was collected from a human donor with non-small cell lung cancer who had a complete response to radiotherapy plus ipilimumab. The chain links TRBV30 to TRBJ2-3; 12 bases align to TRBD1. CDR3 protein: CAWRPKGTGGLTDTQYF. In DNA form, the CDR3 reads TGTGCCTGGAGGCCTAAAGGGACAGGGGGCCTCACAGATACGCAGTATTTT.